This TCR beta chain was captured in a study of blood T cells in healthy people across ages. Study results and limitations: Higher diversity, along with more naive CD4+ cells, distinguished long-lived donors from aged donors.

This clonotype was detected a few times. The target antigen is unknown. PCR was performed a second time for about 7 to 11 cycles using a sample-barcoded 5' primer and a J-beta primer mix. TCRdb re-called the 5' RACE reads through MiXCR, storing one row per CDR3 protein. The table lists some 730,000 distinct CDR3 sequences, about a fifth of them singletons. Germline CDR1 and CDR2: SEHNR and FQNEAQ (reference sequence). Trimming took off 5 bases at V and 0 bases at J, with 14 bases between the two ends. The CDR3 spans 16 residues. The chain is built from TRBV7-9 and TRBJ2-1, with D unresolved. This TCR was recovered from a man between 65 and 79 years old in good health. The sequenced sample was blood. CDR3 amino acids: CASSPPRQNSYNEQFF. The CDR3 DNA sequence: TGTGCCAGCAGCCCACCGCGACAAAACTCCTACAATGAGCAGTTCTTC.